The next 17 T cell receptor beta chains were all read from a single sample in a study of blood T cell repertoires in COVID-19. Only in-frame clones appear in the TCRdb table, and some are missing; sequencing was by immunoSEQ multiplex PCR. This sample has approximately 110,000 clones, with roughly nine tenths found just once. The material sequenced was peripheral blood. These receptor sequences come from an elderly woman with acute or convalescent COVID-19.

The CDR3 DNA is TGTGCCAGCAGCAATAGCGGGGGGGCCTTCAATGAGCAGTTCTTC. This codes for CASSNSGGAFNEQFF. The V gene is TRBV11-3, the J gene TRBJ2-1; 11 bases line up with TRBD2. Per germline, CDR1 SGHNT and CDR2 YENEEA. The CDR3 contains 15 residues. The trim removed 5 bases at V and 6 bases at J, leaving 6 bases unmatched.

The chain recombines TRBV7-2 with TRBJ2-7, with TRBD1 matching 9 bases. CDR3 length equals 15 residues. Germline CDR1 is SGHTA and CDR2 is FQGNSA. J lost 4 bases, V lost 5 bases, and 9 bases had no gene match. For the CDR3, the DNA is TGTGCCAGCAGCCACGAGACAGGGGGAGGATACGAGCAGTACTTC. Its translation: CASSHETGGGYEQYF.

The genes are TRBV9 and TRBJ2-2; perhaps TRBD1 as D (7 bases). The CDR3 is made up of 15 amino acids. Deletions cut 4 bases from V and 1 base from J, with 11 bases between. The germline V gene has CDR1 SGDLS and CDR2 YYNGEE. CDR3 coding DNA: TGTGCCAGCAGCATCCAGGGGGGGAACACCGGGGAGCTGTTTTTT. Translating gives CASSIQGGNTGELFF. Based on the CDR3 plus reference TRBV9 and TRBJ2-2, the full variable domain is DSGVTQTPKHLITATGQRVTLRCSPRSGDLSVYWYQQSLDQGLQFLIQYYNGEERAKGNILERFSAQQFPDLHSELNLSSLELGDSALYFCASSIQGGNTGELFFGEGSRLTVL.

The gene calls are TRBV5-6 and TRBJ2-5, with 11 nucleotides matching TRBD1. CDR3 length: 13 residues. J gave up 5 bases and V 5 bases, and 2 bases lay outside the gene matches. CDR1 and CDR2 from the germline V gene are SGHDT and YYEEEE. DNA for the CDR3: TGTGCCAGCAGAGGGACAGGGGGGGAGACCCAGTACTTC. Protein: CASRGTGGETQYF.

The V and J genes are TRBV5-4 and TRBJ2-3, with D unresolved. Germline loops: CDR1 SGHNT, CDR2 YYREEE (reference sequence). The CDR3 loop spans 13 amino acids. V was pared by 4 bases and J by 2 bases, with 8 bases between. CDR3 in amino acids: CASSPALTDTQYF. CDR3 DNA sequence: TGTGCCAGCAGCCCCGCACTCACAGATACGCAGTATTTT.

This clone appeared once. The rearrangement uses TRBV27 and TRBJ2-7, with D possibly matching TRBD1 (6 bases). The CDR3 sequence is 11 residues long. In germline, CDR1 is MNHEY, CDR2 SMNVEV (reference sequence). The V end lost 5 bases, the J end lost 9 bases, and 11 bases lay between the germline ends. CDR3 residues: CASSNNRVQYF. CDR3 DNA: TGTGCCAGCAGTAACAACAGGGTGCAGTACTTC.

This clone occurred once. This chain links TRBV5-1 with TRBJ2-5; 8 positions agree with TRBD2. The ends lost 0 bases at V and 2 bases at J; junction bases unmatched: 6. In germline, CDR1 is SGHRS, CDR2 YFSETQ. There are 16 residues in the CDR3. CDR3 amino acids: CASSLAAGGSQETQYF. CDR3 sequence (DNA): TGCGCCAGCAGCTTGGCTGCGGGGGGCTCGCAAGAGACCCAGTACTTC.

This clone came up a few times. J is TRBJ2-7 and V is TRBV28, with D possibly TRBD2 on 5 matching bases. The CDR3 contains 18 residues. From germline, CDR1 is MDHEN and CDR2 SYDVKM. The V and J ends lost 4 bases and 0 bases respectively, with 22 bases between them. In nucleotides, the CDR3 is TGTGCCAGCAGTTCGATTATTCTCCGGGATTCTAGCTCCTACGAGCAGTACTTC. It codes for CASSSIILRDSSSYEQYF.

J is TRBJ1-3 and V is TRBV6-6, with TRBD1 matching over 11 bases. Germline assignment: CDR1 MNHNY and CDR2 SVGAGI (reference sequence). Losses at the gene ends were 5 bases for V and 4 bases for J; bases not matched to a gene: 1. The CDR3 is 14 amino acids. The CDR3 nucleotides are TGTGCCAGCAGTGGACAGGGGGCAGGAAACACCATATATTTT. Its translation is CASSGQGAGNTIYF.

The chain links TRBV5-5 to TRBJ1-1; D ambiguous. V was shortened by 0 bases and J by 12 bases, with 24 bases between the two germline ends. This CDR3 contains 16 residues. Germline V gene lookup returns CDR1 SGHKS and CDR2 YYEKEE (reference sequence). CDR3 bases: TGTGCCAGCAGCTTGGGTAGCATGCTGGAGTACACTGGAACTTTCTTT. As protein: CASSLGSMLEYTGTFF.

The rearrangement joins TRBV7-8 to TRBJ1-4; tentatively, D is TRBD1 (6 bases). The V gene's germline CDR1 is SGHVS and CDR2 FQNEAQ. The CDR3 contains 14 residues. Deletions cut 4 bases from V and 8 bases from J, with 14 bases between. CDR3 in DNA: TGTGCCAGCAGCTCACAGGGAGTGAGGGAAAAACTGTTTTTT. It is translated as CASSSQGVREKLFF. The entire variable domain, with the rest obtained from reference TRBV7-8 and TRBJ1-4, is as follows: GAGVSQSPRYKVAKRGQDVALRCDPISGHVSLFWYQQALGQGPEFLTYFQNEAQLDKSGLPSDRFFAERPEGSVSTLKIQRTQQEDSAVYLCASSSQGVREKLFFGSGTQLSVL.

In its sample, this clone was seen once. The J gene is TRBJ1-2, the V gene TRBV5-4, with a weak D call TRBD1 (6 bases). CDR1 SGHNT and CDR2 YYREEE come from the germline V gene (reference sequence). The CDR3 is 14 amino acids. Trimming shortened V by 0 bases and J by 5 bases, and 11 bases separated the two germline ends. The CDR3 bases are TGTGCCAGCAGCTTGGGAACAGGGCCATATGGCTACACCTTC. It translates to CASSLGTGPYGYTF. Supplemented by reference TRBV5-4 and TRBJ1-2, the full variable domain reads ETGVTQSPTHLIKTRGQQVTLRCSSQSGHNTVSWYQQALGQGPQFIFQYYREEENGRGNFPPRFSGLQFPNYSSELNVNALELDDSALYLCASSLGTGPYGYTFGSGTRLTVV.

The chain couples TRBV5-1 to TRBJ1-1; D is possibly TRBD1 (6 bases). There are 16 residues in the CDR3. Germline loops: CDR1 SGHRS, CDR2 YFSETQ. The V and J ends lost 5 bases and 2 bases respectively, with 19 bases between them. The CDR3 region is CASSSDFRGANTEAFF. The CDR3 DNA sequence: TGCGCCAGCAGTTCCGACTTCAGGGGCGCCAACACTGAAGCTTTCTTT.

This clone was counted once. A junction boundary mismatches the germline segment, possibly from a read error. In the same sample, other DNA sequences code for this CDR3. The chain carries TRBV18 and TRBJ2-7, with 8 bases matching TRBD1. CDR1 and CDR2 from the germline V gene are KGHSH and LQKENI. The CDR3 spans 15 residues. The CDR3 protein is CASSSDRVESYEQYF. CDR3 bases: TGTGCCAGCTCATCGGACAGGGTGGAATCCTACGAGCAATACTTC.

CDR3 in amino acids: CASSLIGTLNTGELFF. DNA for the CDR3: TGTGCCAGCAGCTTAATTGGGACACTGAACACCGGGGAGCTGTTTTTT. V gene TRBV11-2 combines with J gene TRBJ2-2; D possibly corresponds to TRBD1 (6 bases). Per the germline V gene, CDR1 is SGHAT and CDR2 is FQNNGV. Trimming removed 2 bases at V and 1 base at J, with 11 bases between. The CDR3 runs 16 residues.

This clone has a single count. The CDR3 DNA follows: TGTGCCAGTAGTAAGCAACAGGGGGCGCCAAGGAATTCACCCCTCCACTTT. Its translation: CASSKQQGAPRNSPLHF. V is TRBV19 and J is TRBJ1-6; 9 bases line up with TRBD1. This CDR3 has 17 amino acids. Trimming removed 4 bases from V and 7 bases from J; junction bases left unmatched: 11. Germline lookup yields CDR1 LNHDA and CDR2 SQIVND (reference sequence).

The V call is TRBV6-2 or TRBV6-3, the J call TRBJ2-7, with D possibly TRBD1 on 6 matching bases. Trimming took 2 bases from V and 3 from J, leaving 11 bases between them. CDR1 and CDR2 from the germline V gene are MNHEY and SVGEGT. This CDR3 region has 14 residues. CDR3 protein: CASSYNGQNYEQYF. The CDR3 nucleotides read TGTGCCAGCAGTTACAACGGACAGAACTACGAGCAGTACTTC.